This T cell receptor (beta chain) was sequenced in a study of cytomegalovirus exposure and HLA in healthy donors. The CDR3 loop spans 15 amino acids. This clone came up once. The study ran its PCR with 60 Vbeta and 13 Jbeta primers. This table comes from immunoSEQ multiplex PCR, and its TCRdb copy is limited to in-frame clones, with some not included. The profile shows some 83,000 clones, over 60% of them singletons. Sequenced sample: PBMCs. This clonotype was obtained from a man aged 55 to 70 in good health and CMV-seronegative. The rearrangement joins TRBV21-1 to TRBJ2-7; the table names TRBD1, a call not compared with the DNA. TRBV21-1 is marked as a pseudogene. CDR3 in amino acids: CASSRHRDREEEQYF. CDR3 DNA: TGTGCCAGCAGCAGACACCGGGACAGGGAAGAAGAGCAGTACTTC.